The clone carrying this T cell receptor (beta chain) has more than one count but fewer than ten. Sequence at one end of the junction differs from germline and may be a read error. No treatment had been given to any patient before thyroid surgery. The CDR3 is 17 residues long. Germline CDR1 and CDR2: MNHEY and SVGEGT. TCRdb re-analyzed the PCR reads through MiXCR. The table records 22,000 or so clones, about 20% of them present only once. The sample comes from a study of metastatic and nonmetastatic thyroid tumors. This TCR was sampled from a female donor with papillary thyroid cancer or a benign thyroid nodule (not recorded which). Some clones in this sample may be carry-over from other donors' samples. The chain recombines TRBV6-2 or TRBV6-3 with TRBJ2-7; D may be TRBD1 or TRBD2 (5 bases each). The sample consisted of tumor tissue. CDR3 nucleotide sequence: TGTGCCAGCAGTTACTCGATAGACGGGACGGCCTCCTACGAGCGGTACTTC. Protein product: CASSYSIDGTASYERYF.